The 22 T cell receptor beta chains below all came from one sample that was sequenced in a study of response to subunit inactivated influenza vaccine. In TCRdb, the RT-PCR reads were re-called with MiXCR into one record per CDR3 protein. The table lists approximately 570,000 distinct CDR3 sequences, approximately 7.1% of them singletons. The specimen was PBMCs from blood, collected approximately 25 months after vaccination. The receptor source for this set is a man aged 50-75 years who received an inactivated influenza vaccine.

This clonotype has at least ten counts. The chain links TRBV28 to TRBJ1-6; TRBD1 agrees at 9 bases. This CDR3 is 17 amino acids long. CDR1 is MDHEN, CDR2 SYDVKM, per germline. V lost 5 bases and J lost 2; bases outside the gene matches: 7. The DNA of the CDR3 is TGTGCCAGCAGTCCGGGACAGGGAATCACCTATAATTCACCCCTCCACTTT. This gives the protein CASSPGQGITYNSPLHF.

This clonotype showed up just a few times. The J gene is TRBJ2-7, the V gene TRBV20-1; D may match TRBD1 or TRBD2 (6 bases each). The V end lost 0 bases, the J end lost 4 bases, and 13 bases lay between the germline ends. CDR3 size: 14 residues. Per germline, CDR1 DFQATT and CDR2 SNEGSKA (reference sequence). As DNA, the CDR3 is TGCAGTGCTAGAGATATAGGGGGAGGTTACGAGCAGTACTTC. It yields the protein CSARDIGGGYEQYF.

The chain recombines TRBV12-3 or TRBV12-4 with TRBJ2-5, with unresolved D. Between the trimmed V and J ends, which lost 1 base and 5 bases, there was a span of 11 bases. The length of the CDR3 is 14 residues. The CDR3 bases are TGTGCCAGCAGTTTAGGTCTGGGCACGGAGACCCAGTACTTC. This codes for CASSLGLGTETQYF.

This chain connects TRBV20-1 to TRBJ2-1; D gene uncertain. Germline assignment: CDR1 DFQATT and CDR2 SNEGSKA (reference sequence). This CDR3 is built from 12 residues. V lost 4 bases to trimming and J lost 6 bases, with 10 bases between them. CDR3 sequence reads: CSAMSYINEQFF. CDR3 coding DNA: TGCAGTGCTATGTCCTACATCAATGAGCAGTTCTTC.

This clonotype was counted only a few times. The V call is TRBV6-1, the J call TRBJ1-2; no reliable D call. V was pared by 6 bases and J by 6 bases, with 23 bases between. In germline, CDR1 is MNHNS, CDR2 SASEGT. This CDR3 has 16 amino acids. The CDR3 region is CASSPPGVQENHGYTF. The CDR3, as DNA: TGTGCCAGCAGCCCCCCCGGGGTCCAAGAAAATCATGGCTACACCTTC.

The chain joins TRBV2 to TRBJ2-4; D gene unclear. Looked up from germline, CDR1 is SNHLY and CDR2 is FYNNEI. The length of the CDR3 is 16 residues. The germline V and J ends were trimmed by 2 bases and 0 bases, with 11 bases remaining between them. The CDR3, as DNA: TGTGCCAGCAGTGAAAGTCGATTACTAGCCAAAAACATTCAGTACTTC. It translates to CASSESRLLAKNIQYF.

V and J are TRBV29-1 and TRBJ2-3, with 9 bases that match TRBD1. The CDR3 extends over 12 amino acids. In germline, CDR1 is SQVTM, CDR2 ANQGSEA. Trimming cost V 7 bases and J 7 bases; bases outside gene matches: 6. The CDR3 sequence is CSGNRGPNTQYF. As DNA, the CDR3 is TGCAGCGGCAACAGGGGGCCAAATACGCAGTATTTT.

J is TRBJ2-5 and V is TRBV5-5; TRBD1 might be the D (5 bases). V was shortened by 6 bases and J by 5 bases, with 11 bases between the two germline ends. The length of the CDR3 is 12 residues. CDR1 is SGHKS and CDR2 is YYEKEE in the germline V gene (reference sequence). The CDR3 nucleotides are TGTGCCAGCAAAGGGGTCGATGAGACCCAGTACTTC. It encodes CASKGVDETQYF.

The V gene is TRBV5-1, the J gene TRBJ1-4, with D perhaps TRBD1 (5 bases). The V gene's germline CDR1 is SGHRS and CDR2 YFSETQ. This CDR3 comprises 13 residues. V lost 5 bases to trimming and J lost 2 bases, with 7 bases between them. This CDR3 reads CASSWDTNEKLFF. The CDR3 region has the DNA TGCGCCAGCAGTTGGGACACTAATGAAAAACTGTTTTTT.

In its sample, this clonotype was seen many times. The J gene is TRBJ1-5, the V gene TRBV20-1; D remains unclear. V dropped 5 bases and J dropped 7 bases, with 15 bases sitting between them. The germline V gene encodes CDR1 DFQATT and CDR2 SNEGSKA (reference sequence). The CDR3 is 13 residues long. The CDR3 spells CSAGVPGNQPQHF. CDR3 coding DNA: TGCAGTGCTGGCGTCCCCGGGAACCAGCCCCAGCATTTT.

This clonotype showed up just a few times. The chain is built from TRBV2 and TRBJ2-2, with 10 positions matching TRBD2. V lost 1 base and J lost 4; bases outside the gene matches: 6. Germline CDR1 is SNHLY and CDR2 is FYNNEI. The CDR3 is 17 amino acids. The CDR3 nucleotides are TGTGCCAGCAGTGAAGGATTAGCGGGAGGTAGCACCGGGGAGCTGTTTTTT. Protein sequence: CASSEGLAGGSTGELFF.

This chain uses TRBV12-3 or TRBV12-4 with TRBJ2-5; 8 bases line up with TRBD2. V lost 6 bases to trimming and J lost 1 base; unmatched junction nucleotides: 7. This CDR3 region has 15 residues. CDR3 residues: CASSISGTIQETQYF. DNA for the CDR3: TGTGCCAGCAGCATTAGCGGGACGATCCAAGAGACCCAGTACTTC.

In its sample, this clonotype was seen many times. V gene TRBV5-1 combines with J gene TRBJ1-1; possibly TRBD1 for D (5 bases). Germline V lookup: CDR1 SGHRS, CDR2 YFSETQ. V was cut by 6 bases and J by 2 bases, with 14 bases left in between. There are 14 residues in the CDR3. The CDR3 coding sequence is TGCGCCAGCACATACTCGGGGGTAAACACTGAAGCTTTCTTT. Amino acid sequence: CASTYSGVNTEAFF.

The genes are TRBV3-1 and TRBJ2-4; 9 bases line up with TRBD2. V lost 2 bases to trimming and J lost 9 bases; unmatched junction nucleotides: 11. The CDR3 is 16 residues long. Germline assignment: CDR1 LGHDT and CDR2 YNNKEL (reference sequence). In nucleotides, the CDR3 is TGTGCCAGCAGCCAAAGCCGGGGACTAGCTGTGGGCATTCAGTACTTC. Its translation is CASSQSRGLAVGIQYF.

This clonotype was found a few times. The chain employs TRBV19 and TRBJ2-5; TRBD1 is a possible D gene (6 bases). Germline V gives CDR1 LNHDA, CDR2 SQIVND (reference sequence). This CDR3 region has 15 residues. V lost 6 bases to trimming and J lost 5 bases, with 19 bases between them. CDR3 in amino acids: CASSDRGGPSETQYF. CDR3 nucleotides: TGTGCCAGTAGCGATCGAGGGGGACCCAGTGAGACCCAGTACTTC.

The chain carries TRBV15 and TRBJ2-7, with D possibly called TRBD1 or TRBD2 (6 bases each). The germline CDR1 and CDR2 sequences are LNHNV and YYDKDF (reference sequence). Between the trimmed V and J ends, which lost 0 bases and 0 bases, there was a span of 9 bases. CDR3 size: 15 residues. CDR3 DNA sequence: TGTGCCACCAGCAGAGAGAGGGGGGACTCCTACGAGCAGTACTTC. It encodes CATSRERGDSYEQYF. Variable domain in full (rest from reference TRBV15 and TRBJ2-7): DAMVIQNPRYQVTQFGKPVTLSCSQTLNHNVMYWYQQKSSQAPKLLFHYYDKDFNNEADTPDNFQSRRPNTSFCFLDIRSPGLGDTAMYLCATSRERGDSYEQYFGPGTRLTVT.

J is TRBJ1-1 and V is TRBV29-1; the match to TRBD1 covers 9 bases. This CDR3 has 11 residues. J was trimmed by 5 bases and V by 6 bases; bases with no gene match: 1. Per germline, CDR1 SQVTM and CDR2 ANQGSEA. The CDR3 spells CSVDRGTEAFF. Here the CDR3 DNA reads TGCAGCGTAGACAGGGGGACTGAAGCTTTCTTT.

The rearrangement joins TRBV6-2 or TRBV6-3 to TRBJ1-1, with D unresolved. The germline V gene encodes CDR1 MNHEY and CDR2 SVGEGT. This CDR3 has 14 amino acids. Trimming took 9 bases from V and 5 from J, leaving 19 bases between them. This CDR3 reads CARTLTGLGTEAFF. The DNA for the CDR3 is TGTGCCAGAACTTTAACGGGGTTGGGAACTGAAGCTTTCTTT.

The genes are TRBV7-9 and TRBJ2-7, with 12 bases identical to TRBD2. CDR1 is SEHNR and CDR2 is FQNEAQ in the germline V gene (reference sequence). The CDR3 is 16 residues long. V shed 5 bases, J shed 0 bases, and the junction held 5 bases outside the gene matches. In DNA form, the CDR3 reads TGTGCCAGCAGCAAGACTAGCGGGGGTAGCTCCTACGAGCAGTACTTC. It specifies CASSKTSGGSSYEQYF.

This clonotype was found a few times. V is TRBV3-1 and J is TRBJ1-6; D gene ambiguous. Trimming left V 1 base short and J 8 bases short, with 9 bases between. The CDR3 covers 14 residues. Per the germline V gene, CDR1 is LGHDT and CDR2 is YNNKEL (reference sequence). CDR3 in DNA: TGTGCCAGCAGCCAAGGCCTCGGGGATTCACCCCTCCACTTT. Translated: CASSQGLGDSPLHF.

The sample holds a few counts of this clonotype. V is TRBV4-2 and J is TRBJ2-1; 11 positions match TRBD2. The CDR3 totals 15 residues. Germline V lookup: CDR1 LGHNA, CDR2 YNFKEQ. Losses at the gene ends were 0 bases for V and 8 bases for J; bases not matched to a gene: 3. The CDR3, as DNA: TGTGCCAGCAGCCAAGATAGCGGGAGGGCCTATGAGCAGTTCTTC. This gives the protein CASSQDSGRAYEQFF.

This clonotype has at least ten counts. The chain uses TRBV12-3 or TRBV12-4 and TRBJ1-5; the D is unclear. This CDR3 comprises 13 residues. The V gene lost 2 bases and the J gene lost 7 bases, with 9 bases spanning the gap. The chain's CDR3 is CASSLREGQPQHF. In DNA form, the CDR3 reads TGTGCCAGCAGTTTAAGGGAAGGGCAGCCCCAGCATTTT.